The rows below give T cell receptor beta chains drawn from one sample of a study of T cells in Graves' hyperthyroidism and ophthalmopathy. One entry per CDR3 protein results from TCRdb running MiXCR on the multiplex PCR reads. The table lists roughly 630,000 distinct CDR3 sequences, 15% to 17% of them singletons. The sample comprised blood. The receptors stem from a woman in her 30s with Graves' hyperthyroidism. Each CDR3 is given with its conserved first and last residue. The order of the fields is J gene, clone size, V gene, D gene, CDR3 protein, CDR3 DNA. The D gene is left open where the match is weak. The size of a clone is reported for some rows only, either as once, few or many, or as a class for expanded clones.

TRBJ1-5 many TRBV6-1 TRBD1 CASRAWTGGVGQPQHF TGTGCCAGCAGAGCCTGGACAGGGGGCGTTGGACAGCCCCAGCATTTT
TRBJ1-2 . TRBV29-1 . CSVVGPFEYSDGYTF TGCAGCGTTGTAGGCCCTTTCGAATATAGCGATGGCTACACCTTC
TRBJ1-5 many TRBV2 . CASSVQGSNQPQHF TGTGCCAGCAGTGTCCAGGGTAGCAATCAGCCCCAGCATTTT
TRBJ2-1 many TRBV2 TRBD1 CASSAGGAPNNEQFF TGTGCCAGCAGTGCAGGGGGCGCCCCCAACAATGAGCAGTTCTTC
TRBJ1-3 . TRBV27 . CASSTRLGGNTIYF TGTGCCAGCAGTACTCGACTAGGCGGAAACACCATATATTTT
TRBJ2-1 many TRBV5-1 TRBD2 CASSLFLAGGPVGGNEQFF TGCGCCAGCAGCTTGTTTCTAGCGGGAGGGCCGGTTGGAGGAAATGAGCAGTTCTTC
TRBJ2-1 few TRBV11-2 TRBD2 CASSLVEGGLHEQFF TGTGCCAGCAGCTTAGTTGAGGGAGGGTTACATGAGCAGTTCTTC
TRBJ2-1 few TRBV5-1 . CASSSSLGRGTHNEQFF TGCGCCAGCAGCTCAAGCTTAGGGAGGGGGACTCACAATGAGCAGTTCTTC
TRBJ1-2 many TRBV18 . CASSPSSQDYGYTF TGTGCCAGCTCACCATCTAGCCAGGACTATGGCTACACCTTC
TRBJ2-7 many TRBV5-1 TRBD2 CASSLAELAGISYEQYF TGCGCCAGCAGCTTGGCCGAACTAGCGGGCATCTCCTACGAGCAGTACTTC
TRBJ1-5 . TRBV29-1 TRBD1 CSPSDRGVEDTQHF TGCAGCCCCTCAGACAGGGGGGTTGAAGATACGCAGCATTTT
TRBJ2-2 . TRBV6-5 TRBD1 CASSYSMGGTGDTGELFF TGTGCCAGCAGTTACTCGATGGGGGGGACAGGGGACACCGGGGAGCTGTTTTTT
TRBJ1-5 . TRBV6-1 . CASIGRSIEPQHF TGTGCCAGCATTGGCAGGAGTATCGAGCCCCAGCATTTT
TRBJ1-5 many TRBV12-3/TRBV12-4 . CASSWGNNQPQHF TGTGCCAGCAGTTGGGGGAACAATCAGCCCCAGCATTTT
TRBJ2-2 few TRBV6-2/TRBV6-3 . CASSFGDLTGELFF TGTGCCAGCAGTTTCGGGGACCTCACCGGGGAGCTGTTTTTT
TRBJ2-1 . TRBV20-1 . CSASTASSYNEQFF TGCAGTGCTAGTACGGCGAGCTCCTACAATGAGCAGTTCTTC
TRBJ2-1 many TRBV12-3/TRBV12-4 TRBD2 CASSLDPTSGVYNEQFF TGTGCCAGCAGTTTGGACCCGACTAGCGGGGTTTACAATGAGCAGTTCTTC
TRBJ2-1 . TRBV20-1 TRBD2 CSAIPPGREQFF TGCAGTGCTATCCCCCCCGGGAGGGAGCAGTTCTTC
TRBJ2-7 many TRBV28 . CASSPGTSLGYEQYF TGTGCCAGCAGTCCCGGGACTTCCCTAGGGTACGAGCAGTACTTC
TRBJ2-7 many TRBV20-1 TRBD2 CSAKSPSGTSYEQYF TGCAGTGCTAAATCTCCTAGCGGGACATCCTACGAGCAGTACTTC
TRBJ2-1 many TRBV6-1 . CASSYGLVYNEQFF TGTGCCAGCAGTTATGGGTTAGTCTACAATGAGCAGTTCTTC
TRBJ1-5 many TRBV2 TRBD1 CASSPLDRVQPQHF TGTGCCAGCTCACCCCTCGACAGGGTTCAGCCCCAGCATTTT
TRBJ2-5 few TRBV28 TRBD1 CASSRYRGETQYF TGTGCCAGCAGCCGATACAGGGGAGAGACCCAGTACTTC
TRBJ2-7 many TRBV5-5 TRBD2 CASYLSGRSYEQYF TGTGCCAGTTACCTCAGCGGGAGAAGCTACGAGCAGTACTTC
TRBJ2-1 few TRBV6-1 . CASSERTERRINEQFF TGTGCCAGCAGCGAACGGACAGAGCGGAGGATCAATGAGCAGTTCTTC